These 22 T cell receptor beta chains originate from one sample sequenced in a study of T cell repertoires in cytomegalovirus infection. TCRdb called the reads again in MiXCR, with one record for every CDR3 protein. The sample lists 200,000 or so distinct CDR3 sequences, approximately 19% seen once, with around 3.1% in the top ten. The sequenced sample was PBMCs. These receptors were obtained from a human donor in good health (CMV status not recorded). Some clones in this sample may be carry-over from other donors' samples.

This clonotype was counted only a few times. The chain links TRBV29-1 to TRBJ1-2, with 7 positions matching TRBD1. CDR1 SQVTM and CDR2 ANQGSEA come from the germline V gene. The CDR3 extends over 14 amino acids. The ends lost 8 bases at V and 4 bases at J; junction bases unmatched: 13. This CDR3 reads CSTLERGLVYGYTF. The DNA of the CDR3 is TGCAGCACCCTGGAGAGGGGGCTTGTCTATGGCTACACCTTC.

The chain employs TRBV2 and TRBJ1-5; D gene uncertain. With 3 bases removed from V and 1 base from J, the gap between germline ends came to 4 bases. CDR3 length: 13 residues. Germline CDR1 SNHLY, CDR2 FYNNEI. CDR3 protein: CASSEGSNQPQHF. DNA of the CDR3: TGTGCCAGCAGTGAGGGAAGCAATCAGCCCCAGCATTTT. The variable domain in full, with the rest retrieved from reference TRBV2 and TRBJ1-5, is EPEVTQTPSHQVTQMGQEVILRCVPISNHLYFYWYRQILGQKVEFLVSFYNNEISEKSEIFDDQFSVERPDGSNFTLKIRSTKLEDSAMYFCASSEGSNQPQHFGDGTRLSIL.

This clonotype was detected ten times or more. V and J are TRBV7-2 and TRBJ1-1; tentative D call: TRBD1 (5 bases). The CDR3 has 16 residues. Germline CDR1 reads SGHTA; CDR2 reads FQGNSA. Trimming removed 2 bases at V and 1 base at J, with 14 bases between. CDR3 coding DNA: TGTGCCAGCAGCTTATCTCCGCGCGGGGCGAACACTGAAGCTTTCTTT. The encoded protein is CASSLSPRGANTEAFF.

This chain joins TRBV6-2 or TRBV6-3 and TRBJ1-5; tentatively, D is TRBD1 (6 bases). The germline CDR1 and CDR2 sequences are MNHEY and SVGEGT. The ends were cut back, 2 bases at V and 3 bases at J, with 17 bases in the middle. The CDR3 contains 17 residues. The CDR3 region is CASSYNTGRFDNQPQHF. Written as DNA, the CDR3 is TGTGCCAGCAGTTACAACACAGGGCGATTTGACAATCAGCCCCAGCATTTT.

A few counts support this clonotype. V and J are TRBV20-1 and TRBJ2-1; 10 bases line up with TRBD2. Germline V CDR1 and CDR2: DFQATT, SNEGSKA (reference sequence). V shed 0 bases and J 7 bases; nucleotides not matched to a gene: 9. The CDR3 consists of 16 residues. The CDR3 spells CSARDRSGRAWNEQFF. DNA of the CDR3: TGCAGTGCTAGAGATCGGAGCGGGAGGGCCTGGAATGAGCAGTTCTTC.

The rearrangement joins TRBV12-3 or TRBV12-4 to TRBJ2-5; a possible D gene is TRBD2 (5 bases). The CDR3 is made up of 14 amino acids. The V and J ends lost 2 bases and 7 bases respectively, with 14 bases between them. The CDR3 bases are TGTGCCAGCAGTTTATTACCCCCACGGGGGACCCAGTACTTC. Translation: CASSLLPPRGTQYF.

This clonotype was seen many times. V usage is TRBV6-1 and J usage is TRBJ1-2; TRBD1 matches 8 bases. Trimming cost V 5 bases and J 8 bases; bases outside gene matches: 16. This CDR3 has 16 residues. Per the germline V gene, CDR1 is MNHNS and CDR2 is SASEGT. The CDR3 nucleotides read TGTGCCAGCAGTAAGGCCGCCGGGACAGGTCACCAGGGCTACACCTTC. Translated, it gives CASSKAAGTGHQGYTF.

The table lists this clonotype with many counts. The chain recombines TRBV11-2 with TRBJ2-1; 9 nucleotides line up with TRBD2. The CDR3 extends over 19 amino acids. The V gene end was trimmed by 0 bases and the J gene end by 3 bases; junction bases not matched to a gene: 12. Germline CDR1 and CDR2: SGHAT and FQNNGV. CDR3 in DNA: TGTGCCAGCAGCTTAGATTATCGCTGGGCTAGCGGGATCTACAATGAGCAGTTCTTC. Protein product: CASSLDYRWASGIYNEQFF.

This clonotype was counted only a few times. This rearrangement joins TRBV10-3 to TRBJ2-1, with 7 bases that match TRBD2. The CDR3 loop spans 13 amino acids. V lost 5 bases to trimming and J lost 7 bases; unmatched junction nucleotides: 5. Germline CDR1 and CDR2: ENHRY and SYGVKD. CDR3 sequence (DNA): TGTGCCATCAGTACAGAAGCGGGGAATGAGCAGTTCTTC. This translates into CAISTEAGNEQFF.

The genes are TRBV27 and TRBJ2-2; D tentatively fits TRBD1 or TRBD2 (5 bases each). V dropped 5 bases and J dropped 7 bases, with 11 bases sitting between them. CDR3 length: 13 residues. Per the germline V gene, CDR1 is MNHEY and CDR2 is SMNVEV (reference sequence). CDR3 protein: CASSPERGGELFF. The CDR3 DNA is TGTGCCAGCAGTCCCGAGAGGGGCGGGGAGCTGTTTTTT.

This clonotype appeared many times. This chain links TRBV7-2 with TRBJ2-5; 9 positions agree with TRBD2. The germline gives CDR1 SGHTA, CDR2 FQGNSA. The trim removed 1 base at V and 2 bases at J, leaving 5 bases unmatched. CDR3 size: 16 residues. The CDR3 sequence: CASSLGSGSTQETQYF. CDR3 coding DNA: TGTGCCAGCAGCTTAGGTAGCGGGAGTACACAAGAGACCCAGTACTTC.

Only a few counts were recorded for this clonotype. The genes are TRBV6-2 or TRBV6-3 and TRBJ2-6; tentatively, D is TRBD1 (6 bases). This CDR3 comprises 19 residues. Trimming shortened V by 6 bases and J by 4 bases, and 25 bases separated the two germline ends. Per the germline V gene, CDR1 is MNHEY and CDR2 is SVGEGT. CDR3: CASSPSRGQKQTGANVLTF. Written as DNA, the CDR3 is TGTGCCAGCAGCCCTTCCAGAGGACAGAAACAAACGGGGGCCAACGTCCTGACTTTC.

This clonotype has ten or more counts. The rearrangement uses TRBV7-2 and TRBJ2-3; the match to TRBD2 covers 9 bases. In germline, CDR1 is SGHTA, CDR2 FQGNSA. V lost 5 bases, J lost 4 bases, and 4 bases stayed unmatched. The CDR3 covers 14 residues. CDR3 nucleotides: TGTGCCAGCAGCCGGGGACTAGCAGCAGATACGCAGTATTTT. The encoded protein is CASSRGLAADTQYF.

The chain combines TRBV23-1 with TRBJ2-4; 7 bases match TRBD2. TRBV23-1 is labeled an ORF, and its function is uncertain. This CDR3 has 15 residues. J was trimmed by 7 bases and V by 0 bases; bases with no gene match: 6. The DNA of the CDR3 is TGCGCCAGCAGTCAATCGGAGGGAGGGGAGAACATTCAGTACTTC. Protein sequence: CASSQSEGGENIQYF.

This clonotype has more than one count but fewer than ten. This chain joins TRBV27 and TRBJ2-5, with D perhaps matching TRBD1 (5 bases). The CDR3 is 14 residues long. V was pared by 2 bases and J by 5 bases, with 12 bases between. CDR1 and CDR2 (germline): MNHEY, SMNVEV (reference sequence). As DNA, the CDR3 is TGTGCCAGCAGTTTAAGGGGCAGCTGGGAGACCCAGTACTTC. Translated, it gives CASSLRGSWETQYF.

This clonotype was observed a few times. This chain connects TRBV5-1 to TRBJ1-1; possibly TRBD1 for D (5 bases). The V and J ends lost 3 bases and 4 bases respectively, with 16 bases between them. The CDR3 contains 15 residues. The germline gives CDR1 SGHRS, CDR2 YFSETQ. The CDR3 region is CASSSVGGKGTEAFF. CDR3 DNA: TGCGCCAGCAGCTCCGTCGGGGGGAAAGGCACTGAAGCTTTCTTT. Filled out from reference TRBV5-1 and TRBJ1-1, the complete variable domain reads KAGVTQTPRYLIKTRGQQVTLSCSPISGHRSVSWYQQTPGQGLQFLFEYFSETQRNKGNFPGRFSGRQFSNSRSEMNVSTLELGDSALYLCASSSVGGKGTEAFFGQGTRLTVV.

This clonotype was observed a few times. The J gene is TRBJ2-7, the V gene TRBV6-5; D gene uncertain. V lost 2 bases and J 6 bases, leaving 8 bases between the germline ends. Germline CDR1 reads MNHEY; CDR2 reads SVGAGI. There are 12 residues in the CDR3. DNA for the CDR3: TGTGCCAGCAGTTACGCATGGGGCGAGCAGTACTTC. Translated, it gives CASSYAWGEQYF.

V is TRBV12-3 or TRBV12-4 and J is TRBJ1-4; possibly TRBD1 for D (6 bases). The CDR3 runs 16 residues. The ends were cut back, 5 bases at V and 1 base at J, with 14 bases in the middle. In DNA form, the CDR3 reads TGTGCCAGCAGTCGACCAACAGGGATAACTAATGAAAAACTGTTTTTT. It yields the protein CASSRPTGITNEKLFF.

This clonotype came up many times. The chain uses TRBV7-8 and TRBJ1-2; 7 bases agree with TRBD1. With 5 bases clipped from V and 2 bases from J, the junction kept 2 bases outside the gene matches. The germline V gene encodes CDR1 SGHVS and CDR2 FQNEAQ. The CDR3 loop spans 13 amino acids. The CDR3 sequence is CASSTTGNYGYTF. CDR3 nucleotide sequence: TGTGCCAGCAGCACGACAGGGAACTATGGCTACACCTTC.

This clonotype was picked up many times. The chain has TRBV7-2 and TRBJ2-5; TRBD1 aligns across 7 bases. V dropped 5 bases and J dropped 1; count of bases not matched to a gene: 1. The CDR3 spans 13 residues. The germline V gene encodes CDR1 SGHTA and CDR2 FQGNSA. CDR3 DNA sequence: TGTGCCAGCAGCCGGGACAGCCAAGAGACCCAGTACTTC. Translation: CASSRDSQETQYF. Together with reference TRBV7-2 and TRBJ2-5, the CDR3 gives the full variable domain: GAGVSQSPSNKVTEKGKDVELRCDPISGHTALYWYRQSLGQGLEFLIYFQGNSAPDKSGLPSDRFSAERTGGSVSTLTIQRTQQEDSAVYLCASSRDSQETQYFGPGTRLLVL.

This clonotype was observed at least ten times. CDR3 sequence reads: CASSGDREGAQHF. The CDR3 DNA follows: TGTGCCAGCAGCGGGGACCGGGAGGGAGCCCAGCATTTT. The genes are TRBV7-2 and TRBJ1-5, with D possibly matching TRBD1 (5 bases). Germline CDR1 is SGHTA and CDR2 is FQGNSA. The CDR3 loop spans 13 amino acids. Deletions cut 5 bases from V and 11 bases from J, with 16 bases between.

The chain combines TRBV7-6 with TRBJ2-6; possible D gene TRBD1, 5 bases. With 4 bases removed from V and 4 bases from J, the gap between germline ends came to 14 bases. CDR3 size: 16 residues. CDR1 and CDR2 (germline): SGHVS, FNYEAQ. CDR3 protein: CASSSSQGSGANVLTF. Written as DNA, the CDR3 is TGTGCCAGCAGCTCCTCCCAGGGATCCGGGGCCAACGTCCTGACTTTC. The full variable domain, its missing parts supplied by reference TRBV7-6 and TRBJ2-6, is GAGVSQSPRYKVTKRGQDVALRCDPISGHVSLYWYRQALGQGPEFLTYFNYEAQQDKSGLPNDRFSAERPEGSISTLTIQRTEQRDSAMYRCASSSSQGSGANVLTFGAGSRLTVL.